A selection of T cell receptor beta chains follows, all from one sample in a study of control samples from healthy donors and cancer patients. The method was immunoSEQ multiplex PCR; TCRdb's version includes in-frame clones alone and lacks a portion of them. Of 90,000 to 100,000 clones listed, just over 90% are singletons. The sequencing input was blood. Receptor source: a young woman in good health. Each CDR3 is given with its conserved first and last residue. Fields, in order: clone size, J gene, V gene, D gene, CDR3 DNA, CDR3 protein. The D gene is left open where the match is weak. Where a row states a size, it is once, few, many or the class of an expanded clone; other rows omit it.

clone_size: NA; j_call: TRBJ2-5; v_call: TRBV4-1; d_call: NA; cdr3_nt: TGCGCCAGCAGCCCCAGTGCGGGACTGGGTTTTGGAGAGACCCAGTACTTC; cdr3_aa: CASSPSAGLGFGETQYF
clone_size: NA; j_call: TRBJ1-2; v_call: TRBV5-1; d_call: NA; cdr3_nt: TGCGCCAGCAGCTTGGTGTCGGGGGGCTTGGCTGGCTACACCTTC; cdr3_aa: CASSLVSGGLAGYTF
clone_size: NA; j_call: TRBJ2-3; v_call: TRBV5-1; d_call: NA; cdr3_nt: TGCGCCAGCAGCTTATATGCAGGAACTACAGATACGCAGTATTTT; cdr3_aa: CASSLYAGTTDTQYF
clone_size: once; j_call: TRBJ1-6; v_call: TRBV5-6; d_call: TRBD1; cdr3_nt: TGTGCCAGCAGCTACGGGACAGCTAATAATTCACCCCTCCACTTT; cdr3_aa: CASSYGTANNSPLHF
clone_size: NA; j_call: TRBJ2-1; v_call: TRBV28; d_call: TRBD1; cdr3_nt: TGTGCCAGCACCATGGACAGGGTCGTCTACAATGAGCAGTTCTTC; cdr3_aa: CASTMDRVVYNEQFF
clone_size: NA; j_call: TRBJ1-2; v_call: TRBV6-1; d_call: NA; cdr3_nt: TGTGCCAGCAGTGAAGAGGGATTATATGGCTACACCTTC; cdr3_aa: CASSEEGLYGYTF
clone_size: NA; j_call: TRBJ1-2; v_call: TRBV5-4; d_call: TRBD1; cdr3_nt: TGTGCCAGCAGCTTGGAAACAGGGGGAGGCTACACCTTC; cdr3_aa: CASSLETGGGYTF
clone_size: once; j_call: TRBJ1-5; v_call: TRBV6-1; d_call: NA; cdr3_nt: TGTGCCAGCAGTGAAAGAGGCGGTAATCAGCCCCAGCATTTT; cdr3_aa: CASSERGGNQPQHF
clone_size: NA; j_call: TRBJ1-2; v_call: TRBV18; d_call: NA; cdr3_nt: TGTGCCAGCTCCTACGAAAGGCAGGGGAAGGACGGCTACACCTTC; cdr3_aa: CASSYERQGKDGYTF
clone_size: NA; j_call: TRBJ1-5; v_call: TRBV5-5; d_call: NA; cdr3_nt: TGTGCCAGCAGCTGGAATAGCAATCAGCCCCAGCATTTT; cdr3_aa: CASSWNSNQPQHF
clone_size: NA; j_call: TRBJ1-1; v_call: TRBV12-3/TRBV12-4; d_call: NA; cdr3_nt: TGTGCCAGCAGTTTAGGGGGGGGGACCGAAGCTTTCTTT; cdr3_aa: CASSLGGGTEAFF
clone_size: NA; j_call: TRBJ1-1; v_call: TRBV5-4; d_call: TRBD1; cdr3_nt: TGTGCCAGCAGCCTCCGGGACAGGGGAAAGGGCACTGAAGCTTTCTTT; cdr3_aa: CASSLRDRGKGTEAFF
clone_size: NA; j_call: TRBJ1-4; v_call: TRBV18; d_call: TRBD1; cdr3_nt: TGTGCCAGCTCATCTTACAGGGGAGAAGATGAAAAACTGTTTTTT; cdr3_aa: CASSSYRGEDEKLFF
clone_size: NA; j_call: TRBJ1-5; v_call: TRBV6-6; d_call: NA; cdr3_nt: TGTGCCAGCAAGGGGGGATATAGCAATCAGCCCCAGCATTTT; cdr3_aa: CASKGGYSNQPQHF
clone_size: NA; j_call: TRBJ2-7; v_call: TRBV6-4; d_call: TRBD2; cdr3_nt: TGTGCCAGCAGTGCACTAGCGGGGGCACACTACGAGCAGTACTTC; cdr3_aa: CASSALAGAHYEQYF
clone_size: NA; j_call: TRBJ1-2; v_call: TRBV6-6; d_call: NA; cdr3_nt: TGTGCCAGCAGTAGGACACAATATGGCTACACCTTC; cdr3_aa: CASSRTQYGYTF
clone_size: NA; j_call: TRBJ2-3; v_call: TRBV28; d_call: TRBD2; cdr3_nt: TGTGCCAGCAGTGATAGCGGGGGGGCAGGAGATACGCAGTATTTT; cdr3_aa: CASSDSGGAGDTQYF
clone_size: NA; j_call: TRBJ1-5; v_call: TRBV6-5; d_call: NA; cdr3_nt: TGTGCCAGCAGTTATAGGACACCCAATCAGCCCCAGCATTTT; cdr3_aa: CASSYRTPNQPQHF
clone_size: NA; j_call: TRBJ1-3; v_call: TRBV7-9; d_call: NA; cdr3_nt: TGTGCCAGCAGCTTAATAAGCGGGGGCACTGGAAACACCATATATTTT; cdr3_aa: CASSLISGGTGNTIYF
clone_size: NA; j_call: TRBJ1-2; v_call: TRBV7-9; d_call: TRBD1; cdr3_nt: TGTGCCAGCAGCCCAGGGGACAGATATGGCTACACCTTC; cdr3_aa: CASSPGDRYGYTF
clone_size: NA; j_call: TRBJ2-3; v_call: TRBV15; d_call: NA; cdr3_nt: TGTGCCACCAGCAGAGTCCAGCCCCCCACAGATACGCAGTATTTT; cdr3_aa: CATSRVQPPTDTQYF
clone_size: once; j_call: TRBJ1-1; v_call: TRBV6-6; d_call: NA; cdr3_nt: TGTGCCAGCAGTTACACCATCGACAGAGAGAACACTGAAGCTTTCTTT; cdr3_aa: CASSYTIDRENTEAFF
clone_size: NA; j_call: TRBJ2-7; v_call: TRBV19; d_call: NA; cdr3_nt: TGTGCCAGTAGTATCATCCTTCTGTCCGGGACTTCCAGCTACGAGCAGTACTTC; cdr3_aa: CASSIILLSGTSSYEQYF
clone_size: NA; j_call: TRBJ1-1; v_call: TRBV6-5; d_call: NA; cdr3_nt: TGTGCCAGCAGTTACTCGATAAGCGCCCTTGTCGCTGAAGCTTTCTTT; cdr3_aa: CASSYSISALVAEAFF
clone_size: NA; j_call: TRBJ2-5; v_call: TRBV6-1; d_call: NA; cdr3_nt: TGTGCCAGCAGTGATCCAGATTTTCTAGAGACCCAGTACTTC; cdr3_aa: CASSDPDFLETQYF
clone_size: NA; j_call: TRBJ2-2; v_call: TRBV6-5; d_call: TRBD2; cdr3_nt: TGTGCCAGCAGTCCCGGGACTAGAGGTGGGGAGCTGTTTTTT; cdr3_aa: CASSPGTRGGELFF
clone_size: NA; j_call: TRBJ1-4; v_call: TRBV5-4; d_call: TRBD1; cdr3_nt: TGTGCCAGCAGCTTGGACAAGGGGGCGTTGGGAAAACTGTTTTTT; cdr3_aa: CASSLDKGALGKLFF
clone_size: NA; j_call: TRBJ1-2; v_call: TRBV18; d_call: TRBD1; cdr3_nt: TGTGCCAGCCACGTGAGAGGGGACAGGGTAAAAAATGGCTACACCTTC; cdr3_aa: CASHVRGDRVKNGYTF
clone_size: few; j_call: TRBJ1-1; v_call: TRBV11-3; d_call: NA; cdr3_nt: TGTGCCAGCAGCTCGGACTCAGCAAGTGCTGAAGCTTTCTTT; cdr3_aa: CASSSDSASAEAFF
clone_size: NA; j_call: TRBJ2-6; v_call: TRBV5-1; d_call: TRBD1; cdr3_nt: TGCGCCAGCAGCTTCGGGACAGGGAAGGCTGGGGCCAACGTCCTGACTTTC; cdr3_aa: CASSFGTGKAGANVLTF
clone_size: NA; j_call: TRBJ1-1; v_call: TRBV6-5; d_call: NA; cdr3_nt: TGTGCCAGCAGCACTACCGACTGGGGCACTGAAGCTTTCTTT; cdr3_aa: CASSTTDWGTEAFF
clone_size: NA; j_call: TRBJ1-1; v_call: TRBV19; d_call: TRBD1; cdr3_nt: TGTGCCAGTGGGTGGACAGGGGATGCTTTCTTT; cdr3_aa: CASGWTGDAFF
clone_size: once; j_call: TRBJ1-1; v_call: TRBV5-6; d_call: NA; cdr3_nt: TGTGCCAGCAGCATTCCTCAGCGGAACACTGAAGCTTTCTTT; cdr3_aa: CASSIPQRNTEAFF
clone_size: once; j_call: TRBJ1-1; v_call: TRBV21-1; d_call: NA; cdr3_nt: TGTGCCAGCTTCCCAGGGGTCCGGGGGAACACTGAAGCTTTCTTT; cdr3_aa: CASFPGVRGNTEAFF
clone_size: NA; j_call: TRBJ2-3; v_call: TRBV30; d_call: TRBD2; cdr3_nt: TGTGCCTGGAGAAGCCTAGCGGCAACAGATACGCAGTATTTT; cdr3_aa: CAWRSLAATDTQYF
clone_size: NA; j_call: TRBJ1-6; v_call: TRBV3-1/TRBV3-2; d_call: NA; cdr3_nt: TGTGCCAGCAGCCAAAATGGCAATTCACCCCTCCACTTT; cdr3_aa: CASSQNGNSPLHF
clone_size: NA; j_call: TRBJ1-1; v_call: TRBV12-3/TRBV12-4; d_call: NA; cdr3_nt: TGTGCCAGCAGAGATTACACTGAAGCTTTCTTT; cdr3_aa: CASRDYTEAFF
clone_size: NA; j_call: TRBJ2-1; v_call: TRBV27; d_call: NA; cdr3_nt: TGTGCCAGCAGTTTGGGTAGGGGTTACAATGAGCAGTTCTTC; cdr3_aa: CASSLGRGYNEQFF
clone_size: once; j_call: TRBJ2-5; v_call: TRBV20-1; d_call: NA; cdr3_nt: TGCAGTGCTTCCCAAGAGACCCAGTACTTC; cdr3_aa: CSASQETQYF
clone_size: NA; j_call: TRBJ1-2; v_call: TRBV5-5; d_call: NA; cdr3_nt: TGTGCCAGCAGCTCGACAGCTAACTATGGCTACACCTTC; cdr3_aa: CASSSTANYGYTF
clone_size: NA; j_call: TRBJ1-1; v_call: TRBV6-6; d_call: TRBD1; cdr3_nt: TGTGCCAAAGACAGGGGGCGTAGGACTGAAGCTTTCTTT; cdr3_aa: CAKDRGRRTEAFF
clone_size: NA; j_call: TRBJ2-7; v_call: TRBV19; d_call: TRBD1; cdr3_nt: TGTGCCAGTAGTAAGGGGACAGGGAGGACCTACGAGCAGTACTTC; cdr3_aa: CASSKGTGRTYEQYF
clone_size: NA; j_call: TRBJ2-3; v_call: TRBV6-5; d_call: NA; cdr3_nt: TGTGCCATCCCGGGACATCCTCTTTCCACAGATACGCAGTATTTT; cdr3_aa: CAIPGHPLSTDTQYF
clone_size: NA; j_call: TRBJ1-2; v_call: TRBV19; d_call: NA; cdr3_nt: TGTGCCAGTAGCGAGGCGGGGGGCGGCTATGGCTACACCTTC; cdr3_aa: CASSEAGGGYGYTF
clone_size: NA; j_call: TRBJ1-1; v_call: TRBV6-6; d_call: NA; cdr3_nt: TGTGCCAGCAGTTACCCAACAGGGAGTAACACTGAAGCTTTCTTT; cdr3_aa: CASSYPTGSNTEAFF
clone_size: once; j_call: TRBJ2-5; v_call: TRBV7-6; d_call: TRBD1; cdr3_nt: TGTGCCAGCAGCCCCAGGGGCAGGGGGCGGATAACGGAGACCCAGTACTTC; cdr3_aa: CASSPRGRGRITETQYF
clone_size: NA; j_call: TRBJ1-2; v_call: TRBV29-1; d_call: NA; cdr3_nt: TGCAGCGTTGAAGAGGGCAGTAACTATGGCTACACCTTC; cdr3_aa: CSVEEGSNYGYTF
clone_size: few; j_call: TRBJ2-1; v_call: TRBV5-1; d_call: TRBD2; cdr3_nt: TGCGCCAGCAGCCGGAGGCCTAGCGGGGGGGTGTACAATGAGCAGTTCTTC; cdr3_aa: CASSRRPSGGVYNEQFF
clone_size: NA; j_call: TRBJ1-1; v_call: TRBV28; d_call: NA; cdr3_nt: TGTGCCAGCACTCCTCAAACAGGGTCGAACGCTGAAGCTTTCTTT; cdr3_aa: CASTPQTGSNAEAFF
clone_size: NA; j_call: TRBJ2-5; v_call: TRBV7-8; d_call: NA; cdr3_nt: TGTGCCAGCAGCCCCGACATCTACCAAGAGACCCAGTACTTC; cdr3_aa: CASSPDIYQETQYF
clone_size: NA; j_call: TRBJ2-1; v_call: TRBV2; d_call: NA; cdr3_nt: TGTGCCAGCAGTGAGTGGAGGAACAATGAGCAGTTCTTC; cdr3_aa: CASSEWRNNEQFF
clone_size: NA; j_call: TRBJ2-1; v_call: TRBV24-1; d_call: TRBD1; cdr3_nt: TGTGCCACTACTCCGGGACAGGGTCAAAGGCAGTTCTTC; cdr3_aa: CATTPGQGQRQFF
clone_size: NA; j_call: TRBJ1-4; v_call: TRBV9; d_call: TRBD1; cdr3_nt: TGTGCCAGCAGCGTAGGGGACAGAACTAATGAAAAACTGTTTTTT; cdr3_aa: CASSVGDRTNEKLFF
clone_size: NA; j_call: TRBJ1-1; v_call: TRBV5-1; d_call: NA; cdr3_nt: TGCGCCAGCAGCTCGGGACCGATGAACACTGAAGCTTTCTTT; cdr3_aa: CASSSGPMNTEAFF
clone_size: NA; j_call: TRBJ1-3; v_call: TRBV12-3/TRBV12-4; d_call: NA; cdr3_nt: TGTGCCTTTCGACCCTCTGGAAACACCATATATTTT; cdr3_aa: CAFRPSGNTIYF
clone_size: once; j_call: TRBJ1-5; v_call: TRBV5-6; d_call: TRBD1; cdr3_nt: TGTGCCAGCAGCCCGTCACAGGGGGCGCGGGATCAGCCCCAGCATTTT; cdr3_aa: CASSPSQGARDQPQHF
clone_size: NA; j_call: TRBJ1-1; v_call: TRBV19; d_call: TRBD1; cdr3_nt: TGTGCCAGTAGACGGGACAGTTTGAACACTGAAGCTTTCTTT; cdr3_aa: CASRRDSLNTEAFF